This T cell receptor beta chain was identified in a study of early T cells in non-severe SARS-CoV-2 infection. TCRdb recomputed calls from the 5' RACE reads with MiXCR, one row per CDR3 protein. The data show about 48,000 distinct CDR3 sequences, with 5.4% seen just once and 5.4% held by the top ten. CDR1 is DFQATT and CDR2 is SNEGSKA in the germline V gene (reference sequence). This CDR3 is built from 12 residues. The V end was cut by 3 bases, the J end by 8 bases, with 12 bases between. This clonotype was seen ten or more times. The sample in question was whole blood, obtained at baseline. The chain combines TRBV20-1 with TRBJ2-3, with D unclear. The source is an adult who was a healthcare worker with PCR-confirmed SARS-CoV-2 infection or an uninfected control (not recorded which). The CDR3 reads CSARWSPGTQYF. Written as DNA, the CDR3 is TGCAGTGCTAGGTGGAGTCCGGGTACGCAGTATTTT.